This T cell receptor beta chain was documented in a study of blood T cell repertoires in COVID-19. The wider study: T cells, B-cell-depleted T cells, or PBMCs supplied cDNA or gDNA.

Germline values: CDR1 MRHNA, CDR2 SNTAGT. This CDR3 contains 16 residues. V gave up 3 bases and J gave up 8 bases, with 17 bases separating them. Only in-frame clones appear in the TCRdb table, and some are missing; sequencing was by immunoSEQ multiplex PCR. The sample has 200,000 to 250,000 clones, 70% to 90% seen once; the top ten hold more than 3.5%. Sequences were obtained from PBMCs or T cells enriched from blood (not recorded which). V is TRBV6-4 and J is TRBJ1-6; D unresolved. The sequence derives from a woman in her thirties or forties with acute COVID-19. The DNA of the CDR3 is TGTGCCAGCAGTGAATACCACAGAATATGGGATTCACCCCTCCACTTT. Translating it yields CASSEYHRIWDSPLHF.